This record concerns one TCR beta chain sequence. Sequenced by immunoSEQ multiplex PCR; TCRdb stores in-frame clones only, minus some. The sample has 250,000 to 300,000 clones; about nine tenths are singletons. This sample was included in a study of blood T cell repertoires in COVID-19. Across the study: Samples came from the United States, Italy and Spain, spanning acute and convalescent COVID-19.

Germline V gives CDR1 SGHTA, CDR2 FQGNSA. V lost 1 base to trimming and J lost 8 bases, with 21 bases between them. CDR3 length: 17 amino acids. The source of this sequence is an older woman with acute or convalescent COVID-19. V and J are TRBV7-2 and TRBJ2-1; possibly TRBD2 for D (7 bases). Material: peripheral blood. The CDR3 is CASSLGRSSGGGYEQFF. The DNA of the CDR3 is TGTGCCAGCAGCTTAGGGAGATCTAGCGGAGGGGGATATGAGCAGTTCTTC.